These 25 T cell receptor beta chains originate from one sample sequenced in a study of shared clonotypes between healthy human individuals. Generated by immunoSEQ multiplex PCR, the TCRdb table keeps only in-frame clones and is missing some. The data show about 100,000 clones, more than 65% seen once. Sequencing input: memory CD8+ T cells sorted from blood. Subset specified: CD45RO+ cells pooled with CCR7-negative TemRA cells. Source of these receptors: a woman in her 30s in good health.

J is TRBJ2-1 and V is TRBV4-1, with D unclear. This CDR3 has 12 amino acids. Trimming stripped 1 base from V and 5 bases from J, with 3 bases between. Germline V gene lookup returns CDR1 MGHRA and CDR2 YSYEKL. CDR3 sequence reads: CASSQANNEQFF. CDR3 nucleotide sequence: TGCGCCAGCAGCCAAGCGAACAATGAGCAGTTCTTC.

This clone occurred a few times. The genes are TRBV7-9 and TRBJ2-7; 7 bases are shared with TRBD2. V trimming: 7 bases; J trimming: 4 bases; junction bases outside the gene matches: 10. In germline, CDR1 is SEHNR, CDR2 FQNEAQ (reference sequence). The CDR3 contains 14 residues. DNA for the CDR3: TGTGCCAGCACCTCCCGGGACTACACGTACGAGCAGTACTTC. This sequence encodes CASTSRDYTYEQYF.

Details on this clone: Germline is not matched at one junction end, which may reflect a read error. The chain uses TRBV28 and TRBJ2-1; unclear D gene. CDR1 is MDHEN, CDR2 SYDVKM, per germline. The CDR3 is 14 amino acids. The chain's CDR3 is CASGLDGLGNEQFF. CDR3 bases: TGTGCCAGCGGTTTGGATGGGCTGGGGAATGAGCAGTTCTTC.

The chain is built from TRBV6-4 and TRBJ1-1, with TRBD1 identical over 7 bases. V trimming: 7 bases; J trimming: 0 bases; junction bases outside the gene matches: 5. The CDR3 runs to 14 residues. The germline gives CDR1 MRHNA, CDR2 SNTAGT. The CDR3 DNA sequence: TGTGCCAGCAAAGACAGGGCTTTGAACACTGAAGCTTTCTTT. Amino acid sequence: CASKDRALNTEAFF.

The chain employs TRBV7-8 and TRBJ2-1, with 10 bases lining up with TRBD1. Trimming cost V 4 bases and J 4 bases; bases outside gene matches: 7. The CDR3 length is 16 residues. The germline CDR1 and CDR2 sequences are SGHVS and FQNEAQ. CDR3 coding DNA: TGTGCCAGCAGCTCAAGACAGGGGGCAGGTTACAATGAGCAGTTCTTC. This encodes CASSSRQGAGYNEQFF.

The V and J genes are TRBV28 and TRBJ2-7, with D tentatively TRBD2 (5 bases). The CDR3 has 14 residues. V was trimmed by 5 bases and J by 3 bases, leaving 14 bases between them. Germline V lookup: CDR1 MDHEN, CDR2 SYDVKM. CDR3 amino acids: CASSALRAFYEQYF. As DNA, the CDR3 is TGTGCCAGCAGTGCGCTGCGGGCGTTCTACGAGCAGTACTTC.

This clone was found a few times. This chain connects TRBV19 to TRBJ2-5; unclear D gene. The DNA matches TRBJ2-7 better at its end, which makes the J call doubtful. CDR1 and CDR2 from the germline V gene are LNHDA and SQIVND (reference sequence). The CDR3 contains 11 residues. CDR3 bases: TGTGCCAGCTCTTCTTCATACGAGCAGTACTTC. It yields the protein CASSSSYEQYF.

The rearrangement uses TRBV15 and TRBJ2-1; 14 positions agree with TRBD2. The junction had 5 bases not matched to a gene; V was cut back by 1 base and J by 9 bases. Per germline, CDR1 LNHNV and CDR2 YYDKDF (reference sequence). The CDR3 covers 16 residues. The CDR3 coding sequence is TGTGCCACCAGCAGAGCACGACTAGCGGGAGGGGTTGAGCAGTTCTTC. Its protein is CATSRARLAGGVEQFF.

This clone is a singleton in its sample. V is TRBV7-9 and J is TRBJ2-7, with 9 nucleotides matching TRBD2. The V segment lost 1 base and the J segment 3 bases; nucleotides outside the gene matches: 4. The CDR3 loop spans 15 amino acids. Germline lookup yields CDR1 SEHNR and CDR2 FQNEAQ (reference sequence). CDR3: CASSLVVAGDYEQYF. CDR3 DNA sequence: TGTGCCAGCAGCTTAGTAGTAGCGGGAGACTACGAGCAGTACTTC.

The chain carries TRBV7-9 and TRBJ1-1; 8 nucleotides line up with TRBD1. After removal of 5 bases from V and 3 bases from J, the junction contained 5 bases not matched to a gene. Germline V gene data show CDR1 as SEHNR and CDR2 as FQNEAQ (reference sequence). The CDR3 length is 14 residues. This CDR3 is CASSPGGSYTEAFF. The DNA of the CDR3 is TGTGCCAGCAGCCCAGGGGGCTCGTACACTGAAGCTTTCTTT.

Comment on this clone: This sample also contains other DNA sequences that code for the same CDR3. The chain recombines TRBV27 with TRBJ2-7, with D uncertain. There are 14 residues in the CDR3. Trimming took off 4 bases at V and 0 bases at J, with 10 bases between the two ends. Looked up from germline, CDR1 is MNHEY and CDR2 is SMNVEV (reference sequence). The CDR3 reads CASSSTGSSYEQYF. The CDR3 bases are TGTGCCAGCAGTTCCACCGGTAGCTCCTACGAGCAGTACTTC.

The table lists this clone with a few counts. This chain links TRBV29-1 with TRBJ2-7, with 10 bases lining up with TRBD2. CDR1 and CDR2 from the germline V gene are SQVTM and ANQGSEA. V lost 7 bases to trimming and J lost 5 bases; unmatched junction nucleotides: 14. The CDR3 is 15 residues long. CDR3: CSAKVLAGDLNEQYF. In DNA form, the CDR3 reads TGCAGCGCTAAGGTGCTAGCGGGAGATTTGAACGAGCAGTACTTC.

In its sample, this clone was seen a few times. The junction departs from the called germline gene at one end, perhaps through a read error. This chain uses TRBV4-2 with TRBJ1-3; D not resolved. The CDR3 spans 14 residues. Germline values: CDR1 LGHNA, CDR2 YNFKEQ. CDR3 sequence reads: CASSQERVGDTIYF. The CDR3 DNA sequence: TGTGCCAGCAGCCAAGAAAGGGTTGGAGACACCATATATTTT.

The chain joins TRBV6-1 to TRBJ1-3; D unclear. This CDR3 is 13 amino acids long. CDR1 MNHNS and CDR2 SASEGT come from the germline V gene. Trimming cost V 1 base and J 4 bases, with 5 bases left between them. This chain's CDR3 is CASSEEGGNTIYF. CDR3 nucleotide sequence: TGTGCCAGCAGTGAAGAGGGCGGAAACACCATATATTTT.

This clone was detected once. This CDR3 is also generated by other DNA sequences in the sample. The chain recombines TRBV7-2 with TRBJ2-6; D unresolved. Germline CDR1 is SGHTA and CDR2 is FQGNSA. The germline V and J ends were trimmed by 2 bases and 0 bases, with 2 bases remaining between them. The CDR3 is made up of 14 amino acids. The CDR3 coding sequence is TGTGCCAGCAGCTTATCCTCTGGGGCCAACGTCCTGACTTTC. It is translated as CASSLSSGANVLTF. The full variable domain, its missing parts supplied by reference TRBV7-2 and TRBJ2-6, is GAGVSQSPSNKVTEKGKDVELRCDPISGHTALYWYRQSLGQGLEFLIYFQGNSAPDKSGLPSDRFSAERTGGSVSTLTIQRTQQEDSAVYLCASSLSSGANVLTFGAGSRLTVL.

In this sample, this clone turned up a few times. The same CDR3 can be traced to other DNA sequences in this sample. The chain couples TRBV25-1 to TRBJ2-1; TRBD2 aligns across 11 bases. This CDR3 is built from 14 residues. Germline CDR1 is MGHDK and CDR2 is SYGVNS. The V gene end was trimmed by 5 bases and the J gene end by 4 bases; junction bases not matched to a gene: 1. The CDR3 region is CASSRLAGYNEQFF. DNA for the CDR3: TGTGCCAGCAGTAGACTAGCGGGATACAATGAGCAGTTCTTC.

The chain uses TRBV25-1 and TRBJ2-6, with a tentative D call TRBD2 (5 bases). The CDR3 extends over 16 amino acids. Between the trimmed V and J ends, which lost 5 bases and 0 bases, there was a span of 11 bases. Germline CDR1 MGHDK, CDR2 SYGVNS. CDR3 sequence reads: CASSRMGDSGANVLTF. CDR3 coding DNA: TGTGCCAGCAGTAGAATGGGAGACTCTGGGGCCAACGTCCTGACTTTC.

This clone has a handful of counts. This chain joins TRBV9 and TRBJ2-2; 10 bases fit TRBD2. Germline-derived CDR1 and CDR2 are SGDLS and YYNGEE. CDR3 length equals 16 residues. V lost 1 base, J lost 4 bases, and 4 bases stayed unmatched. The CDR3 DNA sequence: TGTGCCAGCAGCGTAAGAGGACTAGCGGCCACCGGGGAGCTGTTTTTT. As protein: CASSVRGLAATGELFF.

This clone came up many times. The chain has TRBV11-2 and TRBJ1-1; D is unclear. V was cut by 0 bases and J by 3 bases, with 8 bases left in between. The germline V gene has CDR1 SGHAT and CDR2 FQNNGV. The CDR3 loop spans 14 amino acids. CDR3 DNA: TGTGCCAGCAGCTTAGACCCGGCACACACTGAAGCTTTCTTT. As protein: CASSLDPAHTEAFF.

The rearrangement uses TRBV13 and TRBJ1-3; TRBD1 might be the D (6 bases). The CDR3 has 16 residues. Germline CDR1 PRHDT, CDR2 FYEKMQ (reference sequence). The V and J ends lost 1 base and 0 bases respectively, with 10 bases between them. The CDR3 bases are TGTGCCAGCAGCTTAGAGGGGGAAGGCTCTGGAAACACCATATATTTT. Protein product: CASSLEGEGSGNTIYF.

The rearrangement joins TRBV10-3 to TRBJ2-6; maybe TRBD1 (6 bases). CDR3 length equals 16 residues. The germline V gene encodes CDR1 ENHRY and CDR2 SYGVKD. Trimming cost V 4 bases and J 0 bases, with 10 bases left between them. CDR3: CAISGTGTSGANVLTF. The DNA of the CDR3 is TGTGCCATCAGTGGAACAGGGACCTCTGGGGCCAACGTCCTGACTTTC.

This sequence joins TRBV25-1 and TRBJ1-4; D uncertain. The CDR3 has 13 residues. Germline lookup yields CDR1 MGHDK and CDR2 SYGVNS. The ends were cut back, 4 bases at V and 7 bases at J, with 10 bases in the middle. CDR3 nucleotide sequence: TGTGCCAGCAGTGGCCGAGCCCGTGAAAAACTGTTTTTT. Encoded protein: CASSGRAREKLFF.

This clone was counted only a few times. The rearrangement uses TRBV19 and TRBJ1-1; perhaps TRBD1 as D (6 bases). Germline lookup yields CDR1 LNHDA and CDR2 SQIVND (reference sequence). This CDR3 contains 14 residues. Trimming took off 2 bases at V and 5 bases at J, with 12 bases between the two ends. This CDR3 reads CASSIWGAGTEAFF. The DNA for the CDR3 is TGTGCCAGTAGTATATGGGGGGCCGGAACTGAAGCTTTCTTT.

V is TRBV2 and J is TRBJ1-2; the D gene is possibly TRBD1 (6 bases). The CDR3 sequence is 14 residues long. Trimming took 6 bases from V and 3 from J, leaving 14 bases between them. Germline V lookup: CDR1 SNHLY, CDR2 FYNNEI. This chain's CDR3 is CASSYLGGDYGYTF. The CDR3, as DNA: TGTGCCAGCAGCTACCTCGGGGGCGACTATGGCTACACCTTC.

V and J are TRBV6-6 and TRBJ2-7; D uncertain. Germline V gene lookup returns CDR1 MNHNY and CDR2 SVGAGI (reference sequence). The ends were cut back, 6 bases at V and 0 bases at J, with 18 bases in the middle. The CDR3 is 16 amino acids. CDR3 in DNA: TGTGCCAGCAGCCACCCCGCGACCGAGAACTCCTACGAGCAGTACTTC. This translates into CASSHPATENSYEQYF.